A selection of T cell receptor beta chains follows, all from one sample in a study of blood T cell repertoires in COVID-19. Method: immunoSEQ multiplex PCR; TCRdb's copy keeps in-frame clones and lacks some. Of 150,000 or so clones in the sample, around four fifths were seen once. Sample: peripheral blood. The receptors were gathered from a human donor in a cohort sampled during active COVID-19. Both conserved end residues are part of each CDR3. The D gene is left open where the match is weak. Rows give clone size only sometimes, using once, few, many, or a class for an expanded clone.

>TRBJ2-1|few|TRBD1|TRBV2
TGTGCCAGCATTCAACGACAGGGGGGCTACAATGAGCAGTTCTTC
CASIQRQGGYNEQFF
>TRBJ1-4|NA|NA|TRBV6-1
TGTGCCAGCATCTACGGCAGGGGAGGGGAAAAACTGTTTTTT
CASIYGRGGEKLFF
>TRBJ1-5|NA|NA|TRBV12-3/TRBV12-4
TGTGCCAGCACCTTCGGTAGCAATCAGCCCCAGCATTTT
CASTFGSNQPQHF
>TRBJ2-6|NA|TRBD1|TRBV7-9
TGTGCCAGCAGCCCGTGGACAGGATTACTCTCTGGGGCCAACGTCCTGACTTTC
CASSPWTGLLSGANVLTF
>TRBJ2-7|NA|NA|TRBV12-3/TRBV12-4
TGTGCCAGCGCCTATGGGACACATCAAAGCTTC
CASAYGTHQSF
>TRBJ2-7|once|TRBD1|TRBV6-5
TGTGCCAGCAACCGACAGGGAATACACGAGCAGTACTTC
CASNRQGIHEQYF
>TRBJ2-4|once|TRBD1|TRBV25-1
TGTGCCAGCAGTGAATCGGGCGTGCGTGGGACAGGGGGCGGGAGTCAGTACTTC
CASSESGVRGTGGGSQYF
>TRBJ2-3|once|NA|TRBV7-2
TGTGCCAGCAGCTCCCGCGGGACCGAGGGGGATACGCAGTATTTT
CASSSRGTEGDTQYF
>TRBJ2-1|NA|TRBD2|TRBV5-4
TGTGCCAGCAGCTTGGAAGCGGGAGGATGGCAGTTCTTC
CASSLEAGGWQFF
>TRBJ1-4|NA|TRBD1|TRBV6-1
TGTGCCAGTCAGAGGAGACAGGGCTATGAAAAACTGTTTTTT
CASQRRQGYEKLFF
>TRBJ2-3|NA|TRBD2|TRBV2
TGTGCCAGCAGTACCCCCGGGGGACTAGCTGAGGATACGCAGTATTTT
CASSTPGGLAEDTQYF